The clone carrying this TCR beta chain was seen a few times. What it recognizes is unknown. Documented treatment: oral pan-JAK inhibitor, 5-10 mg twice daily. In alopecia areata patients, both lesional scalp punch biopsies and peripheral blood were collected. cDNA reverse transcribed from extracted RNA served as the sequencing template. TCRdb's table, derived via immunoSEQ multiplex PCR, lists solely in-frame clones and lacks some. The sample lists over 150,000 clones; over 45% were seen once. These data originate in a study of CD8+ T cells in alopecia areata. General study points: More clonal than normal scalp was lesional scalp, particularly alopecia totalis/universalis. TCR sharing was clearer in mice than between patients, perhaps partly owing to patient HLA diversity.

The germline gives CDR1 MNHEY, CDR2 SVGAGI. Between the trimmed V and J ends, which lost 6 bases and 2 bases, there was a span of 17 bases. The CDR3 extends over 15 amino acids. The sample was CD4+ T cells sorted from blood, taken at week 24, from a patient treated with tofacitinib. The rearrangement uses TRBV6-5 and TRBJ2-7; a possible D gene is TRBD1 (5 bases). The receptor comes from a human donor with alopecia areata. CDR3: CASRLGPLATYEQYF. In nucleotides, the CDR3 is TGTGCCAGCAGGTTGGGGCCGTTAGCCACCTACGAGCAGTACTTC.